These T cell receptor beta chains were read from a single sample in a study of tumor and adjacent non-tumor tissue in lung cancer. TCRdb passed the multiplex PCR reads through MiXCR, listing each CDR3 protein once. The table records around 99,000 distinct CDR3 sequences, 62% of them present only once. The material sequenced was distant non-tumor lung tissue. These receptors came from a man aged 55 to 70 with non-small cell lung cancer. CDR3s leave out the opening cysteine and the closing phenylalanine or tryptophan.

>TRBV6-1
ASNEAHSFYEQY
>TRBV20-1
SAIHFAVNTDTQY
>TRBV5-1
ASSLVGGLETQY
>TRBV11-2
AGSSVIEQY
>TRBV12-3/TRBV12-4
ASSLAGGRTDTQY
>TRBV4-2
ASSPRTSGGDINTGELF
>TRBV5-1
ASTRDRVDTGELF
>TRBV20-1
SARAPGQGSVDTQY
>TRBV6-2/TRBV6-3
ASSQDSSDEQY
>TRBV20-1
SQNYGENTEAF
>TRBV12-3/TRBV12-4
TSSFGWQDEQY
>TRBV4-1
ASSQDGPWDYKEQF
>TRBV12-3/TRBV12-4
ASTSSTGYGYT
>TRBV4-1
VSSQEVAKAF
>TRBV4-3
ACSHRGGGTGELF
>TRBV7-9
ASSSDWGDEQF
>TRBV11-3
ASRRTNTSTKQF
>TRBV11-2
ASTSVRTGELS
>TRBV11-3
ASSLSYTGELF
>TRBV18
ASSPPWENTEAF